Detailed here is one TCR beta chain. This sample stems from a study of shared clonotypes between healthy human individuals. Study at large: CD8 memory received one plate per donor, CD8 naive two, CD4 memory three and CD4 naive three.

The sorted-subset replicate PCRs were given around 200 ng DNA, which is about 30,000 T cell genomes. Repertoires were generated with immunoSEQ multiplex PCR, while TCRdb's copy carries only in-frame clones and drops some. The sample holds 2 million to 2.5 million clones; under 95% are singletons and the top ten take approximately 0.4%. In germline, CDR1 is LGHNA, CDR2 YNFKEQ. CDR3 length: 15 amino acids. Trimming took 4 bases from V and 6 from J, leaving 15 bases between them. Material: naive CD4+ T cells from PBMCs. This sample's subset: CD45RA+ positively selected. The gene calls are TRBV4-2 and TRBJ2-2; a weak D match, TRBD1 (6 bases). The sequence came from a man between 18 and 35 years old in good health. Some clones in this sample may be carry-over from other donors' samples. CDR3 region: CASSPRGEEAGELFF. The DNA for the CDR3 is TGTGCCAGCAGCCCCAGGGGCGAGGAGGCCGGGGAGCTGTTTTTT.